The following is a TCR beta chain sequence with its context. Data came from immunoSEQ multiplex PCR; TCRdb stores just in-frame clones and leaves some out. The sample contains around 80,000 clones, around 93% of which appear only once. The data were taken from a study of PD-L1 blockade in urothelial cancer. Study-wide background: Administration of atezolizumab to patients began in the mid-2010s, at 1,200 mg intravenously every 3 weeks. When blood samples were assessed, the median T cell count was around 140,000.

Time point indicated: peripheral blood 6 weeks after treatment start. Germline V gives CDR1 MDHEN, CDR2 SYDVKM. The CDR3 has 17 residues. V lost 6 bases to trimming and J lost 10 bases; unmatched junction nucleotides: 22. The clonotype comes from an elderly woman with urothelial cancer. The sequencing here drew on PBMCs, taken around atezolizumab (anti-PD-L1) treatment. V gene TRBV28 combines with J gene TRBJ1-2, with 8 nucleotides matching TRBD1. CDR3 coding DNA: TGTGCCAGCAGGGCACCTCGGGGACAGGCTTCTTCCTATTACTACACCTTC. It translates to CASRAPRGQASSYYYTF.